This T cell receptor (beta chain) was sequenced in a study of blood T cell repertoires in COVID-19. The V gene's germline CDR1 is MNHNY and CDR2 SVGAGI (reference sequence). The CDR3 is 17 residues long. V gave up 5 bases and J gave up 0 bases; unmatched junction bases: 10. Clones were sequenced by immunoSEQ multiplex PCR, and TCRdb holds only the in-frame ones, with some missing. In the table there are 210,000 or so clones, over 75% of which are singletons. Sequenced material: PBMCs or T cells enriched from blood (not recorded which). This TCR was sampled from a young man with acute COVID-19. This chain connects TRBV6-6 to TRBJ2-1; 7 bases agree with TRBD2. CDR3: CASSQRGGESSYNEQFF. The CDR3 region has the DNA TGTGCCAGCAGTCAACGCGGGGGAGAGAGCTCCTACAATGAGCAGTTCTTC.